The 15 T cell receptor beta chains presented below share a single source sample, sequenced in a study of shared clonotypes between healthy human individuals. TCRdb's copy holds only in-frame clones and misses some; the assay was immunoSEQ multiplex PCR. Among some 980,000 clones listed, 60% to 85% were seen once. Sequencing was performed on memory CD4+ T cells sorted from blood. Documented subset: CD45RA-negative fraction. These receptors all stem from a man in his late teens or twenties in good health.

In this sample, this clone turned up a few times. The V call is TRBV28, the J call TRBJ1-1; no clear D. CDR1 MDHEN and CDR2 SYDVKM come from the germline V gene. Trimming took 2 bases from V and 11 from J, leaving 15 bases between them. This CDR3 spans 13 amino acids. CDR3 coding DNA: TGTGCCAGCAGTTTAACGGTGAGTGTTGCGGCTTTCTTT. It translates to CASSLTVSVAAFF.

Details on this clone: The junction does not match germline at one end; this may be a read error. The chain joins TRBV7-7 to TRBJ2-1, with 14 bases fitting TRBD2. The CDR3 loop spans 16 amino acids. Per the germline V gene, CDR1 is SSHAT and CDR2 is FNYEAQ (reference sequence). CDR3 sequence (DNA): TGTGCTAGCAGCTTAGGGACTAGCGGGGGAATTAATGAGCAGTTCTTC. Its translation is CASSLGTSGGINEQFF.

The gene calls are TRBV4-3 and TRBJ2-7; 10 positions match TRBD2. The CDR3 covers 14 residues. Losses at the gene ends were 5 bases for V and 2 bases for J; bases not matched to a gene: 3. Per the germline V gene, CDR1 is LGHNA and CDR2 is YSLEER. The CDR3 DNA reads TGCGCCAGCAGCAACCTAGCGGGAGCCTACGAGCAGTACTTC. This codes for CASSNLAGAYEQYF.

The CDR3 DNA reads as TGTGCCACCAGCGTAACCAGGGTATCATCAGATACGCAGTATTTT. It translates to CATSVTRVSSDTQYF. This chain uses TRBV15 with TRBJ2-3; tentatively, D is TRBD1 (5 bases). Trimming removed 5 bases from V and 4 bases from J, with 16 bases in between. CDR1 LNHNV and CDR2 YYDKDF come from the germline V gene (reference sequence). The CDR3 is made up of 15 amino acids.

The CDR3 DNA sequence: TGTGCCAGCAGTGTCGCGGGCTACGAGCAGTACTTC. Translation: CASSVAGYEQYF. This rearrangement joins TRBV2 to TRBJ2-7; weak D call: TRBD2 (5 bases). CDR3 size: 12 residues. V was clipped by 4 bases and J by 3 bases, with 7 bases between them. Germline V gene sequence: CDR1 SNHLY, CDR2 FYNNEI.

A note on this clone: A read error likely explains this, since a far larger clone differs by one base. V is TRBV2 and J is TRBJ2-5, with D unclear. The CDR3 has 11 residues. Germline lookup yields CDR1 SNHLY and CDR2 FYNNEI. V lost 5 bases, J lost 5 bases, and 6 bases lay in between. CDR3 in amino acids: CASSTSETQYF. For the CDR3, the DNA is TGTGCCAGCAGTACCTCGGAGACCCAGTACTTC.

This clone has more than one count but fewer than ten. The chain recombines TRBV19 with TRBJ2-1, with unresolved D. Germline V CDR1 and CDR2: LNHDA, SQIVND (reference sequence). This CDR3 comprises 13 residues. The ends were cut back, 3 bases at V and 4 bases at J, with 7 bases in the middle. CDR3 nucleotide sequence: TGTGCCAGTAGTATTGGGCATTACAATGAGCAGTTCTTC. It translates to CASSIGHYNEQFF.

This chain uses TRBV11-3 with TRBJ2-5; 12 bases match TRBD1. The V and J ends lost 1 base and 5 bases, in that order; junction bases with no gene match: 8. Germline V lookup: CDR1 SGHNT, CDR2 YENEEA. The CDR3 is 17 residues long. Here the CDR3 DNA reads TGTGCCAGCAGCTTAGGAAACCGGGACAGGGGGCAGGAGACCCAGTACTTC. This encodes CASSLGNRDRGQETQYF.

This sequence joins TRBV6-5 and TRBJ2-7; D is possibly TRBD1 (6 bases). Looked up from germline, CDR1 is MNHEY and CDR2 is SVGAGI. The CDR3 extends over 10 amino acids. V gave up 6 bases and J gave up 8 bases, with 8 bases separating them. The chain's CDR3 is CASRDRKQYF. For the CDR3, the DNA is TGTGCCAGCAGAGACAGGAAGCAGTACTTC.

The gene calls are TRBV4-3 and TRBJ1-2, with D hard to call. V lost 1 base and J lost 0, with 9 bases in between. Per the germline V gene, CDR1 is LGHNA and CDR2 is YSLEER. The CDR3 has 15 residues. This CDR3 reads CASSQGSSTNYGYTF. CDR3 nucleotide sequence: TGCGCCAGCAGCCAAGGGAGCAGTACTAACTATGGCTACACCTTC.

This chain uses TRBV7-2 with TRBJ1-2, with no clear D. Germline V lookup: CDR1 SGHTA, CDR2 FQGNSA. V gave up 0 bases and J gave up 1 base, with 6 bases separating them. The length of the CDR3 is 14 residues. The DNA of the CDR3 is TGTGCCAGCAGCTTAGCGTACAGTAACTATGGCTACACCTTC. Its translation is CASSLAYSNYGYTF.

The chain uses TRBV7-9 and TRBJ2-5; D is uncertain. Trimming pared 4 bases from V and 0 bases from J, leaving 6 bases between. The CDR3 consists of 13 residues. Germline V gives CDR1 SEHNR, CDR2 FQNEAQ (reference sequence). For the CDR3, the DNA is TGTGCCAGCAGCTCGGCGTACCAAGAGACCCAGTACTTC. As protein: CASSSAYQETQYF.

Written as DNA, the CDR3 is TGTGCCAGCAAGCGGGAACAGTTTGGCACAGATACGCAGTATTTT. It translates to CASKREQFGTDTQYF. The V call is TRBV18, the J call TRBJ2-3; 7 nucleotides match TRBD2. There are 15 residues in the CDR3. CDR1 KGHSH and CDR2 LQKENI come from the germline V gene. J lost 1 base, V lost 8 bases, and 9 bases had no gene match.

This chain links TRBV29-1 with TRBJ2-1, with D tentatively TRBD1 or TRBD2 (6 bases each). V was pared by 6 bases and J by 10 bases, with 19 bases between. This CDR3 region has 13 residues. Germline assignment: CDR1 SQVTM and CDR2 ANQGSEA. In nucleotides, the CDR3 is TGCAGCGTGAGAAGCGGCTCCGGGGGCGAGCAGTTCTTC. It encodes CSVRSGSGGEQFF.

The chain recombines TRBV6-1 with TRBJ2-1, with 7 bases matching TRBD1. The J segment lost 4 bases and the V segment lost 5 bases, leaving 5 bases of the junction unmatched. The germline gives CDR1 MNHNS, CDR2 SASEGT. The CDR3 has 14 amino acids. The CDR3 is CASSTGTEYNEQFF. In DNA form, the CDR3 reads TGTGCCAGCAGTACCGGGACAGAGTACAATGAGCAGTTCTTC.